What follows are 21 T cell receptor beta chains derived from one specimen sequenced in a study of CD8 T cell repertoires and HIV-1 epitope variants. TCRdb keeps only in-frame clones here, not all; method: immunoSEQ multiplex PCR. Here the sample spans under 100,000 clones, 74% being singletons. The sample taken for sequencing was uncultured baseline CD8+ T cells from peripheral blood mononuclear cells (PBMCs). The receptors were sampled from a male donor with HIV.

In its sample, this clone was seen a few times. The rearrangement joins TRBV2 to TRBJ2-1; 14 nucleotides align to TRBD2. Germline V gene lookup returns CDR1 SNHLY and CDR2 FYNNEI. The CDR3 covers 16 residues. The V gene end was trimmed by 2 bases and the J gene end by 7 bases; junction bases not matched to a gene: 4. Here the CDR3 reads CASSEFRTSGRNEQFF. For the CDR3, the DNA is TGTGCCAGCAGTGAATTTAGGACTAGCGGGAGGAATGAGCAGTTCTTC. Variable domain in full (rest from reference TRBV2 and TRBJ2-1): EPEVTQTPSHQVTQMGQEVILRCVPISNHLYFYWYRQILGQKVEFLVSFYNNEISEKSEIFDDQFSVERPDGSNFTLKIRSTKLEDSAMYFCASSEFRTSGRNEQFFGPGTRLTVL.

The chain links TRBV6-5 to TRBJ1-3; D is ambiguous. V was trimmed by 0 bases and J by 1 base, leaving 10 bases between them. The CDR3 is 16 residues long. Germline V gives CDR1 MNHEY, CDR2 SVGAGI. The CDR3 DNA sequence: TGTGCCAGCAGTTACTCGTGGGAAGAGTCTGGAAACACCATATATTTT. Translating gives CASSYSWEESGNTIYF.

The V call is TRBV27, the J call TRBJ2-7; 9 bases fit TRBD1. The CDR3 has 14 residues. CDR1 and CDR2 (germline): MNHEY, SMNVEV (reference sequence). The junction had 5 bases not matched to a gene; V was cut back by 5 bases and J by 3 bases. Here the CDR3 reads CASSPRTGDYEQYF. The CDR3 coding sequence is TGTGCCAGCAGTCCCCGGACAGGGGACTACGAGCAGTACTTC.

The chain couples TRBV5-8 to TRBJ2-5; 8 nucleotides match TRBD2. Per the germline V gene, CDR1 is SGHTS and CDR2 is YDEGEE. J gave up 3 bases and V 2 bases, and 3 bases lay outside the gene matches. This CDR3 region has 14 residues. The CDR3 DNA is TGTGCCAGCAGCTTAGCGGGAGTAAAAGAGACCCAGTACTTC. It encodes CASSLAGVKETQYF.

The J gene is TRBJ1-3, the V gene TRBV7-2, with 7 bases that match TRBD1. This CDR3 is built from 15 residues. CDR1 is SGHTA and CDR2 is FQGNSA in the germline V gene. J gave up 1 base and V 5 bases, and 5 bases lay outside the gene matches. The CDR3 DNA reads as TGTGCCAGCAGCACCACGACAGGGTCTGGAAACACCATATATTTT. It is translated as CASSTTTGSGNTIYF.

This clone was counted only a few times. J is TRBJ2-7 and V is TRBV5-1, with 8 bases matching TRBD1. V was clipped by 3 bases and J by 4 bases; unmatched bases: 9. In germline, CDR1 is SGHRS, CDR2 YFSETQ. This CDR3 spans 15 amino acids. CDR3 sequence (DNA): TGCGCCAGCAGCTCGGCCGGGACAGGCGCATACGAGCAGTACTTC. It encodes CASSSAGTGAYEQYF.

The chain carries TRBV7-9 and TRBJ2-5, with D unresolved. From germline, CDR1 is SEHNR and CDR2 FQNEAQ (reference sequence). The CDR3 has 11 residues. V was pared by 8 bases and J by 5 bases, with 9 bases between. This chain's CDR3 is CASGNGETQYF. In DNA, the CDR3 is TGTGCCAGCGGAAACGGGGAGACCCAGTACTTC. Using reference TRBV7-9 and TRBJ2-5 for the parts outside the CDR3, the full variable domain is DTGVSQNPRHKITKRGQNVTFRCDPISEHNRLYWYRQTLGQGPEFLTYFQNEAQLEKSRLLSDRFSAERPKGSFSTLEIQRTEQGDSAMYLCASGNGETQYFGPGTRLLVL.

This clone has a handful of counts. The rearrangement joins TRBV7-9 to TRBJ2-1; 7 bases are shared with TRBD1. The ends lost 5 bases at V and 4 bases at J; junction bases unmatched: 8. Per germline, CDR1 SEHNR and CDR2 FQNEAQ (reference sequence). This CDR3 is built from 15 residues. The CDR3 DNA reads TGTGCCAGCAGCCAGGGACAGCCAATTTACAATGAGCAGTTCTTC. It translates to CASSQGQPIYNEQFF.

The chain has TRBV4-2 and TRBJ1-2; D ambiguous. This CDR3 is built from 16 residues. Germline lookup yields CDR1 LGHNA and CDR2 YNFKEQ. Between the trimmed V and J ends, which lost 0 bases and 8 bases, there was a span of 19 bases. In DNA form, the CDR3 reads TGTGCCAGCAGCCAAGAACGAGGGTCTCAGGTAAAAGGCTACACCTTC. Its translation: CASSQERGSQVKGYTF.

The rearrangement links TRBV5-4 to TRBJ1-4, with TRBD1 identical over 10 bases. Per germline, CDR1 SGHNT and CDR2 YYREEE (reference sequence). The CDR3 has 14 residues. V shed 0 bases and J 7 bases; nucleotides not matched to a gene: 0. The CDR3 DNA reads TGTGCCAGCAGCTTGGGGACAGGGGGTGAAAAACTGTTTTTT. It codes for CASSLGTGGEKLFF.

The CDR3 loop is CASSTGGLNSPLHF. The CDR3 DNA sequence: TGTGCCAGCTCAACAGGGGGCCTTAATTCACCCCTCCACTTT. The rearrangement uses TRBV18 and TRBJ1-6, with 9 bases lining up with TRBD1. Losses at the gene ends were 5 bases for V and 6 bases for J; bases not matched to a gene: 2. The CDR3 has 14 amino acids. Germline V gene lookup returns CDR1 KGHSH and CDR2 LQKENI.

The chain employs TRBV27 and TRBJ1-5; TRBD1 matches at 7 bases. J was trimmed by 1 base and V by 6 bases; bases with no gene match: 9. The CDR3 covers 16 residues. CDR1 and CDR2 (germline): MNHEY, SMNVEV (reference sequence). The CDR3 nucleotides read TGTGCCAGCAGCCCCGACAGGGCAAGGAGCAATCAGCCCCAGCATTTT. Residues: CASSPDRARSNQPQHF.

The rearrangement joins TRBV7-9 to TRBJ2-3; unclear D gene. This CDR3 is built from 14 residues. Between the trimmed V and J ends, which lost 2 bases and 0 bases, there was a span of 6 bases. Germline V gives CDR1 SEHNR, CDR2 FQNEAQ (reference sequence). CDR3 region: CASSLSASTDTQYF. The CDR3 nucleotides read TGTGCCAGCAGCTTATCCGCTAGCACAGATACGCAGTATTTT.

This chain's CDR3 is CASRPQGGQQETQYF. CDR3 coding DNA: TGTGCCAGCAGACCCCAAGGGGGGCAGCAAGAGACCCAGTACTTC. This chain joins TRBV28 and TRBJ2-5; TRBD1 or TRBD2 may be the D gene (6 bases each). The CDR3 length is 15 residues. Germline CDR1 and CDR2: MDHEN and SYDVKM. Between the trimmed V and J ends, which lost 6 bases and 2 bases, there was a span of 16 bases.

The CDR3 protein is CASRATGGLPGNEKLFF. The CDR3 region has the DNA TGTGCCAGCAGGGCAACCGGGGGCCTTCCGGGTAATGAAAAACTGTTTTTT. The genes are TRBV27 and TRBJ1-4; perhaps TRBD1 as D (6 bases). Trimming shortened V by 6 bases and J by 4 bases, and 21 bases separated the two germline ends. The CDR3 has 17 residues. Germline assignment: CDR1 MNHEY and CDR2 SMNVEV (reference sequence).

The genes are TRBV6-1 and TRBJ2-5; perhaps D is TRBD1 or TRBD2 (6 bases each). The V end was cut by 3 bases, the J end by 2 bases, with 16 bases between. This CDR3 spans 16 amino acids. Germline V gives CDR1 MNHNS, CDR2 SASEGT. The CDR3 spells CASSDTGWGAQETQYF. CDR3 bases: TGTGCCAGCAGTGACACAGGGTGGGGGGCTCAAGAGACCCAGTACTTC.

The table lists this clone with a few counts. The chain joins TRBV9 to TRBJ2-5; D is perhaps TRBD2 (5 bases). CDR1 is SGDLS and CDR2 is YYNGEE in the germline V gene. This CDR3 spans 17 amino acids. Trimming stripped 1 base from V and 1 base from J, with 17 bases between. This CDR3 is CASSVSSGRSGQETQYF. The CDR3 nucleotides are TGTGCCAGCAGCGTAAGTTCGGGCCGAAGCGGCCAAGAGACCCAGTACTTC.

The chain carries TRBV5-6 and TRBJ1-2; possible D gene TRBD1, 5 bases. The CDR3 runs 14 residues. V was shortened by 7 bases and J by 8 bases, with 21 bases between the two germline ends. CDR1 is SGHDT and CDR2 is YYEEEE in the germline V gene. In DNA form, the CDR3 reads TGTGCCAGCGGGAACATGCAGGGTTACTTCGGCTACACCTTC. Its protein product is CASGNMQGYFGYTF.

The chain links TRBV9 to TRBJ2-3; 13 bases line up with TRBD2. The CDR3 covers 17 residues. J was trimmed by 2 bases and V by 8 bases; bases with no gene match: 11. Germline V CDR1 and CDR2: SGDLS, YYNGEE. The CDR3 is CASETSGGPISTDTQYF. CDR3 bases: TGTGCCAGTGAGACTAGCGGGGGGCCCATTTCCACAGATACGCAGTATTTT. Looking up the rest from reference TRBV9 and TRBJ2-3 gives the full variable domain: DSGVTQTPKHLITATGQRVTLRCSPRSGDLSVYWYQQSLDQGLQFLIQYYNGEERAKGNILERFSAQQFPDLHSELNLSSLELGDSALYFCASETSGGPISTDTQYFGPGTRLTVL.

This clone occurred a few times. This chain joins TRBV28 and TRBJ1-1; D perhaps matches TRBD1 (5 bases). Germline V gene lookup returns CDR1 MDHEN and CDR2 SYDVKM. CDR3 length equals 13 residues. Trimming pared 9 bases from V and 2 bases from J, leaving 13 bases between. CDR3 loop: CASEGWINTEAFF. The CDR3, as DNA: TGTGCCAGTGAGGGGTGGATAAACACTGAAGCTTTCTTT.

This clone was picked up one time. The chain couples TRBV7-2 to TRBJ2-5; 7 bases line up with TRBD1. V dropped 5 bases and J dropped 4; count of bases not matched to a gene: 1. The CDR3 has 12 amino acids. Germline lookup yields CDR1 SGHTA and CDR2 FQGNSA. The CDR3 region has the DNA TGTGCCAGCAGCCGGACAGGAGAGACCCAGTACTTC. Translation: CASSRTGETQYF.